Listed here are 10 T cell receptor beta chains from one sample, sequenced in a study of T cells after yellow fever vaccination. Via MiXCR, TCRdb re-called the 5' RACE reads, giving one row per CDR3 protein. Of 610,000 or so distinct CDR3 sequences in the sample, 9% to 15% were seen once. This specimen was PBMCs, taken on the day of the yellow fever booster vaccination. All receptors derive from a man aged 25 to 45 who received the YFV17D yellow fever vaccine.

The V and J genes are TRBV5-6 and TRBJ2-7; 10 nucleotides match TRBD1. The J segment lost 0 bases and the V segment lost 4 bases, leaving 7 bases of the junction unmatched. Germline values: CDR1 SGHDT, CDR2 YYEEEE. This CDR3 contains 16 residues. Here the CDR3 reads CASSDRGRRSSYEQYF. Written as DNA, the CDR3 is TGTGCCAGCAGCGACAGGGGGCGAAGAAGCTCCTACGAGCAGTACTTC.

This clonotype was recorded many times. The V gene is TRBV6-2 or TRBV6-3, the J gene TRBJ2-1; D tentatively fits TRBD1 or TRBD2 (5 bases each). The CDR3 is 14 amino acids. Germline values: CDR1 MNHEY, CDR2 SVGEGT. Trimming took 11 bases from V and 10 from J, leaving 24 bases between them. The CDR3 region has the DNA TGTGCCGCAGTTGAGGGACGTATGGGAATGGAGCAGTTCTTC. Its translation: CAAVEGRMGMEQFF.

The V gene is TRBV14, the J gene TRBJ2-1, with TRBD2 as a possible D gene (5 bases). Germline CDR1 SGHDN, CDR2 FVKESK. The CDR3 is made up of 12 amino acids. V gave up 5 bases and J gave up 15 bases, with 17 bases separating them. CDR3 sequence: CASSAEPGKSFF. In DNA, the CDR3 is TGTGCCAGCAGCGCAGAGCCGGGAAAATCGTTCTTC.

This clonotype was picked up many times. V is TRBV7-9 and J is TRBJ2-3; D not resolved. From germline, CDR1 is SEHNR and CDR2 FQNEAQ (reference sequence). The V end lost 6 bases, the J end lost 3 bases, and 10 bases lay between the germline ends. CDR3 length: 13 residues. The CDR3 sequence: CASSFLGTDTQYF. DNA for the CDR3: TGTGCCAGCAGTTTTCTGGGTACAGATACGCAGTATTTT.

J is TRBJ2-1 and V is TRBV20-1; 12 bases fit TRBD2. Germline V CDR1 and CDR2: DFQATT, SNEGSKA (reference sequence). The CDR3 covers 15 residues. The V and J ends lost 5 bases and 9 bases, in that order; junction bases with no gene match: 11. The CDR3 sequence is CSARPSGRAWGEQFF. In nucleotides, the CDR3 is TGCAGTGCTCGTCCTAGCGGGAGGGCCTGGGGTGAGCAGTTCTTC.

A word on this clonotype: A much bigger clone sits one base away, suggesting this may be a read error. The chain recombines TRBV29-1 with TRBJ2-7, with TRBD2 identical over 11 bases. This CDR3 region has 12 residues. Germline-derived CDR1 and CDR2 are SQVTM and ANQGSEA. V gave up 4 bases and J gave up 4 bases; unmatched junction bases: 0. CDR3 nucleotides: TGCAGCGTTGCTAGCGGGAGGTACGAGCAGTACTTC. It specifies CSVASGRYEQYF.

The chain combines TRBV5-6 with TRBJ2-7; D is perhaps TRBD1 or TRBD2 (5 bases each). This CDR3 has 15 amino acids. CDR1 and CDR2 from the germline V gene are SGHDT and YYEEEE. Trimming left V 2 bases short and J 3 bases short, with 15 bases between. The CDR3 protein is CASSLGVARIYEQYF. The CDR3 bases are TGTGCCAGCAGCTTAGGGGTAGCGAGAATCTACGAGCAGTACTTC.

The sample holds a few counts of this clonotype. The rearrangement joins TRBV18 to TRBJ1-3, with TRBD1 matching over 7 bases. V lost 5 bases to trimming and J lost 7 bases; unmatched junction nucleotides: 11. Germline-derived CDR1 and CDR2 are KGHSH and LQKENI. The CDR3 spans 15 residues. CDR3 DNA: TGTGCCAGCTCATTGGGACAGAGTGCTTTTAACACCATATATTTT. Its translation is CASSLGQSAFNTIYF.

This clonotype was seen a handful of times. This sequence joins TRBV5-1 and TRBJ2-3; a weak D match, TRBD2 (6 bases). The germline CDR1 and CDR2 sequences are SGHRS and YFSETQ. CDR3 length: 13 residues. The germline V and J ends were trimmed by 3 bases and 1 base, with 6 bases remaining between them. The CDR3 sequence: CASSWGGTDTQYF. The CDR3 bases are TGCGCCAGCAGCTGGGGGGGCACAGATACGCAGTATTTT.

CDR3 DNA: TGCAGCGTTTCGGGCTTCCCCCCCTCTGGGGCCAACGTCCTGACTTTC. Its translation is CSVSGFPPSGANVLTF. This chain uses TRBV29-1 with TRBJ2-6; D is unresolved. The CDR3 is 16 amino acids. V was trimmed by 5 bases and J by 0 bases, leaving 14 bases between them. Germline V gene sequence: CDR1 SQVTM, CDR2 ANQGSEA.